One sample yielded the 14 T cell receptor beta chains listed below, sequenced in a study of post-analysis software for immune sequencing data. Researchers reported that TCR beta cDNA libraries carried unique molecular identifiers. Using its own MiXCR run on the PCR reads, TCRdb lists one record per CDR3 protein. The sample has about 210,000 distinct CDR3 sequences; 25% to 35% are singletons. These TCRs' antigens remain unknown. General observations from the study: Patients carried a few TRBV segments more frequently than controls did, and TRBV5-6, TRBV5-1 and TRBV20-1 were among them.

Material for sequencing was blood. The source is a girl aged 2 to 17 with multiple sclerosis.

This clonotype was counted between two and nine times. The gene calls are TRBV3-1 and TRBJ1-6, with TRBD1 matching over 8 bases. The CDR3 is made up of 17 amino acids. Germline CDR1 and CDR2: LGHDT and YNNKEL (reference sequence). The trim removed 2 bases at V and 8 bases at J, leaving 11 bases unmatched. Written as DNA, the CDR3 is TGTGCCAGCAGCCAACACCCCTCGACAGGGGCGGATTCACCCCTCCACTTT. Amino acids: CASSQHPSTGADSPLHF.

This clonotype has a handful of counts. The chain combines TRBV7-9 with TRBJ2-3; 7 positions match TRBD2. In germline, CDR1 is SEHNR, CDR2 FQNEAQ (reference sequence). This CDR3 has 17 residues. The V and J ends lost 1 base and 0 bases, in that order; junction bases with no gene match: 7. The CDR3 reads CASSLGRLAASTDTQYF. For the CDR3, the DNA is TGTGCCAGCAGCTTAGGTCGTCTAGCGGCTAGCACAGATACGCAGTATTTT.

Worth noting for this clonotype: A much larger clone sits a single nucleotide away, making a read error possible. The CDR3 protein is CNAGTGVNYGYTF. The CDR3 DNA is TGCAACGCGGGGACAGGGGTCAACTATGGCTACACCTTC. The rearrangement links TRBV29-1 to TRBJ1-2, with 10 nucleotides matching TRBD1. This CDR3 comprises 13 residues. From germline, CDR1 is SQVTM and CDR2 ANQGSEA.

In this sample, this clonotype turned up a few times. This chain links TRBV27 with TRBJ2-7; 9 nucleotides align to TRBD2. This CDR3 region has 17 residues. V trimming: 5 bases; J trimming: 2 bases; junction bases outside the gene matches: 13. Per germline, CDR1 MNHEY and CDR2 SMNVEV (reference sequence). DNA of the CDR3: TGTGCCAGCAGTGCTCCTAAGACTAGCGGCACACCCTACGAGCAGTACTTC. Protein: CASSAPKTSGTPYEQYF.

Ten or more counts support this clonotype. The genes are TRBV20-1 and TRBJ2-7; TRBD1 matches at 10 bases. V shed 2 bases, J shed 2 bases, and the junction held 6 bases outside the gene matches. Germline CDR1 DFQATT, CDR2 SNEGSKA (reference sequence). The CDR3 is 15 amino acids. DNA of the CDR3: TGCAGTGCTAGACGGCCGGGACAGGGGACCTACGAGCAGTACTTC. Its protein is CSARRPGQGTYEQYF.

This clonotype was counted a single time. A clone one base away is much larger, so this may be a read error. The chain has TRBV20-1 and TRBJ2-1, with a weak D call TRBD1 (6 bases). The CDR3 is 13 residues long. The germline V and J ends were trimmed by 5 bases and 13 bases, with 21 bases remaining between them. Germline assignment: CDR1 DFQATT and CDR2 SNEGSKA (reference sequence). The CDR3 reads CSARDRLGETQFF. CDR3 sequence (DNA): TGCAGTGCTCGCGACAGGTTGGGGGAGACCCAGTTCTTC.

In its sample, this clonotype was seen many times. The chain joins TRBV18 to TRBJ1-2, with D possibly being TRBD1 (5 bases). Germline CDR1 reads KGHSH; CDR2 reads LQKENI. The CDR3 length is 14 residues. The V gene lost 3 bases and the J gene lost 4 bases, with 12 bases spanning the gap. CDR3 bases: TGTGCCAGCTCACCGGTTGAGGGGATCTATGGCTACACCTTC. Amino acid sequence: CASSPVEGIYGYTF.

V gene TRBV6-1 combines with J gene TRBJ1-2; a weak D match, TRBD1 (6 bases). V was pared by 2 bases and J by 4 bases, with 8 bases between. The CDR3 extends over 13 amino acids. Germline CDR1 and CDR2: MNHNS and SASEGT. CDR3 in amino acids: CASSESDSYGYTF. In DNA, the CDR3 is TGTGCCAGCAGTGAATCGGACAGCTATGGCTACACCTTC.

The sample holds a few counts of this clonotype. One base away lies a much larger clone, so this may be a sequencing read error. The chain is built from TRBV20-1 and TRBJ2-3; D may be TRBD2 (6 bases). The CDR3 has 15 residues. In germline, CDR1 is DFQATT, CDR2 SNEGSKA (reference sequence). V was cut by 6 bases and J by 2 bases, with 18 bases left in between. This chain's CDR3 is CSAPRPGLTTDTQYF. CDR3 DNA sequence: TGCAGTGCGCCCCGACCGGGACTTACCACAGATACGCAGTATTTT.

This clonotype was found a few times. The rearrangement links TRBV29-1 to TRBJ2-3; 7 nucleotides agree with TRBD2. Losses at the gene ends were 6 bases for V and 9 bases for J; bases not matched to a gene: 18. Germline CDR1 reads SQVTM; CDR2 reads ANQGSEA. The length of the CDR3 is 15 residues. This CDR3 is CSVTPGGGGWDTQYF. As DNA, the CDR3 is TGCAGCGTCACTCCTGGCGGGGGAGGTTGGGACACGCAGTATTTT.

This clonotype was seen repeatedly, ten times or more. V gene TRBV12-3 or TRBV12-4 combines with J gene TRBJ1-1; no clear D. V lost 6 bases to trimming and J lost 2 bases, with 7 bases between them. This CDR3 region has 12 residues. CDR3 DNA: TGTGCCAGCAGCCCGATCAACACTGAAGCTTTCTTT. Its protein product is CASSPINTEAFF.

The rearrangement joins TRBV6-5 to TRBJ1-2; 9 nucleotides align to TRBD1. The CDR3 is made up of 14 amino acids. From germline, CDR1 is MNHEY and CDR2 SVGAGI. V lost 6 bases and J lost 7; bases outside the gene matches: 9. In nucleotides, the CDR3 is TGTGCCAGCAGATCACCGGGACAGGGCTCTGGCTACACCTTC. This encodes CASRSPGQGSGYTF.

Notes on this clonotype: A read error is possible here, since a much larger clone lies one base away. The chain links TRBV14 to TRBJ2-7, with 10 bases that match TRBD2. The CDR3 sequence is 14 residues long. From germline, CDR1 is SGHDN and CDR2 FVKESK. The V gene end was trimmed by 4 bases and the J gene end by 5 bases; junction bases not matched to a gene: 5. The DNA for the CDR3 is TGTGCCAGCAGCCCACTAGCGGGGTGCCACGAGCAGTACTTC. This sequence encodes CASSPLAGCHEQYF.

The chain uses TRBV28 and TRBJ1-1; perhaps TRBD1 as D (6 bases). CDR3 length equals 15 residues. Trimming left V 7 bases short and J 4 bases short, with 19 bases between. Germline V gene data show CDR1 as MDHEN and CDR2 as SYDVKM. The CDR3 protein is CASIPRGGGRTEAFF. CDR3 sequence (DNA): TGTGCCAGCATACCACGGGGAGGGGGGCGCACTGAAGCTTTCTTT.